This is a list of T cell receptor beta chains from one sample in a study of breast tumors, draining lymph nodes, adjacent tissues. TCRdb used MiXCR to reprocess the multiplex PCR reads, holding one entry per CDR3 protein. In the table there are about 180,000 distinct CDR3 sequences, 33% of which are singletons. The specimen sequenced was axillary lymph node tissue. These receptors came from a female donor with breast cancer. Some clones in this sample may be carry-over from other donors' samples. Each CDR3 is given with its conserved first and last residue. D genes are given only for firm matches. Clone size is given for some rows only: seen once, a few or many times, or a class if the clone is expanded.

CDR3aa: CASSQMTGLDEQFF
CDR3nt: TGTGCCAGCAGTCAAATGACAGGGCTGGATGAGCAGTTCTTC
abundance: -
d_gene: TRBD1
v_gene: TRBV12-3/TRBV12-4
j_gene: TRBJ2-1

CDR3aa: CATSGHRDGEKLFF
CDR3nt: TGTGCCACCAGCGGTCACAGGGATGGGGAAAAACTGTTTTTT
abundance: many
d_gene: -
v_gene: TRBV15
j_gene: TRBJ1-4

CDR3aa: CASSPPGHELFF
CDR3nt: TGTGCCAGCAGCCCCCCGGGACATGAACTGTTTTTT
abundance: -
d_gene: -
v_gene: TRBV7-2
j_gene: TRBJ1-4

CDR3aa: CATSDLRWAYNEQFF
CDR3nt: TGTGCCACCAGTGATTTGCGTTGGGCATACAATGAGCAGTTCTTC
abundance: many
d_gene: -
v_gene: TRBV24-1
j_gene: TRBJ2-1

CDR3aa: CASSPWTPETQYF
CDR3nt: TGTGCCAGCAGCCCCTGGACCCCAGAGACCCAGTACTTC
abundance: -
d_gene: -
v_gene: TRBV11-2
j_gene: TRBJ2-5

CDR3aa: CASIRDSSYNEQFF
CDR3nt: TGTGCCAGCATTAGGGACAGCTCCTACAATGAGCAGTTCTTC
abundance: many
d_gene: TRBD1
v_gene: TRBV2
j_gene: TRBJ2-1

CDR3aa: CSASSPSYEQYF
CDR3nt: TGCAGTGCCAGCTCACCTTCCTACGAGCAGTACTTC
abundance: -
d_gene: -
v_gene: TRBV20-1
j_gene: TRBJ2-7

CDR3aa: CASSHPLGGNQPQHF
CDR3nt: TGTGCCAGCAGTCATCCCCTGGGGGGTAATCAGCCCCAGCATTTT
abundance: few
d_gene: -
v_gene: TRBV6-5
j_gene: TRBJ1-5

CDR3aa: CASSLGVRGLGSYEQYF
CDR3nt: TGTGCCAGCAGCTTGGGGGTTCGAGGTCTCGGCTCCTACGAGCAGTACTTC
abundance: many
d_gene: -
v_gene: TRBV7-3
j_gene: TRBJ2-7

CDR3aa: CASGRLGTDTRYF
CDR3nt: TGCGCCAGCGGGCGTCTCGGCACAGATACGCGGTATTTT
abundance: -
d_gene: -
v_gene: TRBV6-6
j_gene: TRBJ2-3

CDR3aa: CASSAGSHQPQHF
CDR3nt: TGCGCCAGCAGCGCGGGTTCCCACCAGCCCCAGCATTTT
abundance: many
d_gene: -
v_gene: TRBV10-1
j_gene: TRBJ1-5

CDR3aa: CASSLSRGNDEQYF
CDR3nt: TGTGCCAGCAGCCTCTCCAGGGGTAACGACGAGCAGTACTTC
abundance: many
d_gene: -
v_gene: TRBV7-2
j_gene: TRBJ2-7

CDR3aa: CASSQLDRVNTEAFF
CDR3nt: TGCGCCAGCAGCCAATTAGACAGGGTGAACACTGAAGCTTTCTTT
abundance: few
d_gene: TRBD1
v_gene: TRBV4-1
j_gene: TRBJ1-1

CDR3aa: CASSASLLAGGLETQYF
CDR3nt: TGTGCCAGCAGCGCATCCCTCCTAGCGGGGGGCCTCGAGACCCAGTACTTC
abundance: many
d_gene: TRBD2
v_gene: TRBV2
j_gene: TRBJ2-5

CDR3aa: CSVWVSLSQGVRGYTF
CDR3nt: TGCAGCGTTTGGGTTTCCCTTTCACAGGGGGTCCGAGGCTACACCTTC
abundance: many
d_gene: TRBD1
v_gene: TRBV29-1
j_gene: TRBJ1-2

CDR3aa: CASSSGTSAQTQYF
CDR3nt: TGTGCCAGCAGCTCCGGGACTAGCGCGCAGACCCAGTACTTC
abundance: many
d_gene: TRBD2
v_gene: TRBV11-2
j_gene: TRBJ2-5

CDR3aa: CSARRQNNQPQHF
CDR3nt: TGCAGTGCTAGAAGGCAGAATAATCAGCCCCAGCATTTT
abundance: -
d_gene: -
v_gene: TRBV20-1
j_gene: TRBJ1-5

CDR3aa: CASSPGGGPTGELFF
CDR3nt: TGTGCCAGCAGCCCCGGGGGGGGACCCACCGGGGAGCTGTTTTTT
abundance: many
d_gene: TRBD2
v_gene: TRBV9
j_gene: TRBJ2-2

CDR3aa: CASSLAAGAGYTF
CDR3nt: TGTGCCAGCAGCTTAGCGGCGGGCGCAGGCTACACCTTC
abundance: once
d_gene: -
v_gene: TRBV7-2
j_gene: TRBJ1-2

CDR3aa: CASSAGLNTGELFF
CDR3nt: TGCGCCAGCAGCGCGGGGCTCAACACCGGGGAGCTGTTTTTT
abundance: many
d_gene: -
v_gene: TRBV5-1
j_gene: TRBJ2-2

CDR3aa: CASSPYTGELFF
CDR3nt: TGTGCCAGCAGCCCCTACACCGGGGAGCTGTTTTTT
abundance: many
d_gene: -
v_gene: TRBV14
j_gene: TRBJ2-2

CDR3aa: CASDGGETQYF
CDR3nt: TGTGCCAGCGATGGGGGGGAGACCCAGTACTTC
abundance: -
d_gene: -
v_gene: TRBV7-9
j_gene: TRBJ2-5

CDR3aa: CSVFIRGYTF
CDR3nt: TGCAGCGTCTTTATCCGGGGCTACACCTTC
abundance: many
d_gene: -
v_gene: TRBV29-1
j_gene: TRBJ1-2

CDR3aa: CANSLAGRGETQYF
CDR3nt: TGTGCTAACAGCCTAGCCGGACGTGGAGAGACCCAGTACTTC
abundance: -
d_gene: -
v_gene: TRBV7-7
j_gene: TRBJ2-5

CDR3aa: CASSSLKAGAGELFF
CDR3nt: TGTGCCAGCAGCTCCCTAAAGGCCGGGGCTGGGGAGCTGTTTTTT
abundance: many
d_gene: -
v_gene: TRBV7-9
j_gene: TRBJ2-2

CDR3aa: CASSLTGGISAQHF
CDR3nt: TGTGCCAGCAGCCTGACAGGGGGTATTTCAGCCCAGCATTTT
abundance: -
d_gene: TRBD1
v_gene: TRBV3-1
j_gene: TRBJ1-5

CDR3aa: CASSVQWGNYQPQHF
CDR3nt: TGTGCCAGTAGTGTTCAATGGGGGAATTATCAGCCCCAGCATTTT
abundance: many
d_gene: -
v_gene: TRBV19
j_gene: TRBJ1-5

CDR3aa: CASSTGQGYEQYF
CDR3nt: TGTGCCAGCAGCACGGGACAGGGGTACGAGCAGTACTTC
abundance: many
d_gene: TRBD1
v_gene: TRBV5-6
j_gene: TRBJ2-7

CDR3aa: CASSFRTTYNEQFF
CDR3nt: TGTGCCAGCAGCTTTAGGACTACCTACAATGAGCAGTTCTTC
abundance: many
d_gene: -
v_gene: TRBV11-2
j_gene: TRBJ2-1

CDR3aa: CASRSGGPSTDTQYF
CDR3nt: TGTGCCAGTAGATCGGGGGGGCCGAGCACAGATACGCAGTATTTT
abundance: many
d_gene: TRBD2
v_gene: TRBV19
j_gene: TRBJ2-3

CDR3aa: CASSQAPLAGLHDEQYF
CDR3nt: TGTGCCAGCAGTCAAGCGCCGCTAGCGGGACTTCACGACGAGCAGTACTTC
abundance: few
d_gene: TRBD2
v_gene: TRBV6-1
j_gene: TRBJ2-7

CDR3aa: CASTPPGGGRDEKLFF
CDR3nt: TGTGCCAGCACCCCTCCGGGGGGAGGGAGGGATGAAAAACTGTTTTTT
abundance: many
d_gene: -
v_gene: TRBV6-6
j_gene: TRBJ1-4

CDR3aa: CATCGPGQGRVEYGYTF
CDR3nt: TGTGCCACCTGTGGACCGGGACAGGGAAGAGTGGAGTATGGCTACACCTTC
abundance: -
d_gene: TRBD1
v_gene: TRBV24-1
j_gene: TRBJ1-2

CDR3aa: CASSIYAMTHSNQPQHF
CDR3nt: TGTGCCAGTAGTATCTATGCTATGACACATAGCAATCAGCCCCAGCATTTT
abundance: many
d_gene: -
v_gene: TRBV19
j_gene: TRBJ1-5

CDR3aa: CSARDGTGSNEKLFF
CDR3nt: TGCAGTGCTAGAGATGGCACAGGGTCTAATGAAAAACTGTTTTTT
abundance: -
d_gene: -
v_gene: TRBV20-1
j_gene: TRBJ1-4

CDR3aa: CASRMATESDGRGYTF
CDR3nt: TGTGCCAGTCGCATGGCGACCGAGTCCGATGGAAGGGGCTACACCTTC
abundance: many
d_gene: -
v_gene: TRBV19
j_gene: TRBJ1-2

CDR3aa: CASSIDKPYSYEQYF
CDR3nt: TGTGCCAGTAGTATAGACAAGCCTTACTCCTACGAGCAGTACTTC
abundance: many
d_gene: -
v_gene: TRBV19
j_gene: TRBJ2-7

CDR3aa: CASSQGALAGLETQYF
CDR3nt: TGTGCCAGCAGCCAAGGAGCACTAGCGGGCTTGGAGACCCAGTACTTC
abundance: many
d_gene: TRBD2
v_gene: TRBV11-2
j_gene: TRBJ2-5

CDR3aa: CATSDPGRGEGYTF
CDR3nt: TGTGCCACCAGTGACCCCGGAAGGGGTGAAGGCTACACCTTC
abundance: many
d_gene: -
v_gene: TRBV24-1
j_gene: TRBJ1-2

CDR3aa: CAWSPSRYGYTF
CDR3nt: TGTGCCTGGAGTCCCTCGAGGTATGGCTACACCTTC
abundance: many
d_gene: -
v_gene: TRBV30
j_gene: TRBJ1-2

CDR3aa: CASSLLGSDEQYF
CDR3nt: TGTGCCAGCAGTTTATTAGGGTCGGACGAGCAGTACTTC
abundance: -
d_gene: -
v_gene: TRBV12-3/TRBV12-4
j_gene: TRBJ2-7

CDR3aa: CSAIGTSGRSYEQYF
CDR3nt: TGCAGTGCGATCGGTACTAGCGGACGTTCCTACGAGCAGTACTTC
abundance: many
d_gene: TRBD2
v_gene: TRBV20-1
j_gene: TRBJ2-7

CDR3aa: CASSLGGVGYEQYF
CDR3nt: TGTGCCAGCAGCCTCGGAGGGGTTGGGTACGAGCAGTACTTC
abundance: many
d_gene: -
v_gene: TRBV7-3
j_gene: TRBJ2-7

CDR3aa: CASSYQPPVTRGGETQYF
CDR3nt: TGTGCCAGCAGCTACCAACCCCCGGTGACCCGAGGTGGAGAGACCCAGTACTTC
abundance: many
d_gene: -
v_gene: TRBV7-8
j_gene: TRBJ2-5

CDR3aa: CSARDSASGANEKLLF
CDR3nt: TGCAGTGCTAGAGATTCAGCCTCGGGAGCCAATGAAAAACTGCTTTTT
abundance: -
d_gene: -
v_gene: TRBV20-1
j_gene: TRBJ1-4